This T cell receptor beta chain was captured in a study of control samples from healthy donors and cancer patients. The table came from immunoSEQ multiplex PCR; TCRdb's copy has only in-frame clones and leaves some out. The data show 85,000 to 100,000 clones, approximately 93% seen once. The germline V and J ends were trimmed by 2 bases and 3 bases, with 17 bases remaining between them. The CDR3 contains 16 residues. Germline CDR1 reads GTSNPN; CDR2 reads SVGIG (reference sequence). V usage is TRBV30 and J usage is TRBJ1-3; the D is unclear. This TCR was sampled from a man aged 18 to 29 in good health. Input material: blood. The CDR3 coding sequence is TGTGCCTGGAGTTTACCGGTTCGGTACCGTGGAAACACCATATATTTT. This gives the protein CAWSLPVRYRGNTIYF.